A single sample is the source of the 11 T cell receptor beta chains below, sequenced in a study of blood T cell repertoires in COVID-19. The repertoire was sequenced with immunoSEQ multiplex PCR; TCRdb's copy has only in-frame clones and lacks some. The profile shows roughly 70,000 clones, roughly 84% of them singletons. The specimen was peripheral blood. The receptors stem from a woman over 75 with active or convalescent COVID-19.

The chain has TRBV7-9 and TRBJ1-2; 7 nucleotides line up with TRBD1. V shed 5 bases, J shed 2 bases, and the junction held 20 bases outside the gene matches. In germline, CDR1 is SEHNR, CDR2 FQNEAQ (reference sequence). This CDR3 comprises 19 residues. In DNA, the CDR3 is TGTGCCAGCAGCCTCCTTGGACAGGTTCGAATAAGTTGGAACTATGGCTACACCTTC. The encoded protein is CASSLLGQVRISWNYGYTF.

This rearrangement joins TRBV19 to TRBJ2-4, with a possible D match to TRBD1 (6 bases). The germline gives CDR1 LNHDA, CDR2 SQIVND (reference sequence). This CDR3 is 17 amino acids long. The V gene lost 3 bases and the J gene lost 1 base, with 16 bases spanning the gap. CDR3 amino acids: CASSISAARGAKNIQYF. The CDR3 region has the DNA TGTGCCAGTAGTATTTCGGCAGCTAGGGGGGCCAAAAACATTCAGTACTTC.

Comments on this clone: This same CDR3 is encoded by further DNA sequences in the sample. The rearrangement uses TRBV28 and TRBJ2-7, with TRBD1 identical over 9 bases. There are 12 residues in the CDR3. CDR1 is MDHEN and CDR2 is SYDVKM in the germline V gene. V shed 7 bases, J shed 4 bases, and the junction held 2 bases outside the gene matches. DNA of the CDR3: TGTGCCAGCAATGGACAGGGGTACGAGCAGTACTTC. Amino acids: CASNGQGYEQYF.

CDR3 in DNA: TGTGCCAGCAGCTTAGATCGGGATCAGCCCCAGCATTTT. This encodes CASSLDRDQPQHF. The chain carries TRBV11-2 and TRBJ1-5; no clear D gene. In germline, CDR1 is SGHAT, CDR2 FQNNGV. The CDR3 totals 13 residues. V was pared by 0 bases and J by 5 bases, with 5 bases between.

The chain is built from TRBV3-1 (or the pseudogene TRBV3-2) and TRBJ2-2; D may be TRBD1 (6 bases). Germline V gives CDR1 LGHDT, CDR2 YNNKEL (reference sequence). This CDR3 is 16 amino acids long. The V and J ends lost 1 base and 0 bases respectively, with 9 bases between them. CDR3: CASSQGQGSNTGELFF. CDR3 DNA: TGTGCCAGCAGCCAAGGTCAGGGGTCGAACACCGGGGAGCTGTTTTTT.

This clone was counted a single time. The rearrangement links TRBV5-1 to TRBJ1-1, with 7 bases identical to TRBD1. Losses at the gene ends were 3 bases for V and 7 bases for J; bases not matched to a gene: 9. The CDR3 spans 14 residues. CDR1 is SGHRS and CDR2 is YFSETQ in the germline V gene. The CDR3: CASSSRGQVNEAFF. CDR3 sequence (DNA): TGCGCCAGCAGCTCGAGAGGACAGGTAAATGAAGCTTTCTTT.

V gene TRBV20-1 combines with J gene TRBJ1-1; the D gene is possibly TRBD1 (5 bases). CDR3 size: 11 residues. Trimming took 1 base from V and 7 from J, leaving 7 bases between them. Germline V gives CDR1 DFQATT, CDR2 SNEGSKA (reference sequence). CDR3 sequence: CSARGQNEAFF. The CDR3 bases are TGCAGTGCTAGAGGACAGAATGAAGCTTTCTTT.

This rearrangement joins TRBV2 to TRBJ2-6; D is possibly TRBD2 (6 bases). Deletions cut 10 bases from V and 4 bases from J, with 14 bases between. Germline V lookup: CDR1 SNHLY, CDR2 FYNNEI. The CDR3 consists of 14 residues. The CDR3 DNA follows: TGTGCCACCCGACGGGGGACCGGGGCCAACGTCCTGACTTTC. This codes for CATRRGTGANVLTF.

V gene TRBV7-8 combines with J gene TRBJ2-1; D is undetermined. V was shortened by 2 bases and J by 4 bases, with 12 bases between the two germline ends. This CDR3 spans 15 amino acids. Per the germline V gene, CDR1 is SGHVS and CDR2 is FQNEAQ. CDR3 DNA sequence: TGTGCCAGCAGCTTAACTCAACGAGGATACAATGAGCAGTTCTTC. This sequence encodes CASSLTQRGYNEQFF.

This clone has a handful of counts. The chain uses TRBV2 and TRBJ2-1; D is uncertain. V was trimmed by 2 bases and J by 7 bases, leaving 12 bases between them. The CDR3 runs to 14 residues. Germline CDR1 is SNHLY and CDR2 is FYNNEI. CDR3 in amino acids: CASSESASTNEQFF. The CDR3, as DNA: TGTGCCAGCAGTGAATCGGCTAGTACGAATGAGCAGTTCTTC.

The chain recombines TRBV6-2 or TRBV6-3 with TRBJ1-5; tentative D call: TRBD1 (5 bases). Germline V CDR1 and CDR2: MNHEY, SVGEGT. The CDR3 extends over 11 amino acids. The V end lost 4 bases, the J end lost 10 bases, and 8 bases lay between the germline ends. CDR3 nucleotides: TGTGCCAGCAGTTTGGGGGGACCCCAGCATTTT. It specifies CASSLGGPQHF.